This TCR beta chain was sequenced in a study of T cell responses to AZD1222 COVID-19 vaccine. Study-wide points: Mapped onto spike, vaccine-associated CD4 TCRs spanned it and were dominant at 160-218 and 743-854.

Points on this clone: What it recognizes is unknown.

Here immunoSEQ multiplex PCR was the method, and the copy in TCRdb shows in-frame clones only, minus some. The table includes about 96,000 clones, approximately 87% detected once. The CDR3 consists of 15 residues. V gave up 7 bases and J gave up 2 bases; unmatched junction bases: 8. Germline V lookup: CDR1 MDHEN, CDR2 SYDVKM. The clonotype comes from an adult in good health. This rearrangement joins TRBV28 to TRBJ2-7; TRBD2 matches at 10 bases. The input for sequencing was peripheral blood, taken on day 0 of AZD1222 vaccination. The CDR3 sequence is CASNPSGSLTYEQYF. CDR3 bases: TGTGCCAGCAACCCTAGCGGGAGTTTAACCTACGAGCAGTACTTC.